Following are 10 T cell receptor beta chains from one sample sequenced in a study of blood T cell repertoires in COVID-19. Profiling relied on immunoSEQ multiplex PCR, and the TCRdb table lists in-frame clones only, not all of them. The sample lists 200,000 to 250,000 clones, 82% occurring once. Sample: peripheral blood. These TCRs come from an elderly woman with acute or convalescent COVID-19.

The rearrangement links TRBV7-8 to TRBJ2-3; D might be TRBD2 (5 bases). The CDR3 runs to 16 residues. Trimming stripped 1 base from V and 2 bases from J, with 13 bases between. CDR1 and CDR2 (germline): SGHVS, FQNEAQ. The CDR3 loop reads CASSLVTGYDTDTQYF. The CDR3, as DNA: TGTGCCAGCAGCTTAGTGACGGGGTACGACACAGATACGCAGTATTTT.

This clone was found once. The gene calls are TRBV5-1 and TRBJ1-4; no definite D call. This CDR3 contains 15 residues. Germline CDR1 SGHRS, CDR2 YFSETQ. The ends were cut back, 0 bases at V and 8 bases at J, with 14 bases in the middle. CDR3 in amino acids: CASSLGGPAGEKLFF. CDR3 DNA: TGCGCCAGCAGCTTGGGAGGGCCGGCAGGAGAAAAACTGTTTTTT.

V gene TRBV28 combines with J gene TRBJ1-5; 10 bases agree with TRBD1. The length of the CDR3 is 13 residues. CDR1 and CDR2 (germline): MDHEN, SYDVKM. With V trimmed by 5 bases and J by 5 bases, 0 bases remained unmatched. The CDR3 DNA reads TGTGCCAGCAGTGACAGGGGGCATCAGCCCCAGCATTTT. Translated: CASSDRGHQPQHF. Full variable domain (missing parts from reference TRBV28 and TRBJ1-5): DVKVTQSSRYLVKRTGEKVFLECVQDMDHENMFWYRQDPGLGLRLIYFSYDVKMKEKGDIPEGYSVSREKKERFSLILESASTNQTSMYLCASSDRGHQPQHFGDGTRLSIL.

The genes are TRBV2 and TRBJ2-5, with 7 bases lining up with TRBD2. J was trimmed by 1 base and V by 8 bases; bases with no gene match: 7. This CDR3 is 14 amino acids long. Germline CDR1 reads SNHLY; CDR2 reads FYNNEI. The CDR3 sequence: CASGTWGGQETQYF. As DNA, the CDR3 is TGTGCCAGCGGGACCTGGGGGGGCCAAGAGACCCAGTACTTC.

The CDR3 nucleotides read TGTGCCAGCAGTTTGCAGGGGGCGGGGTACAATGAGCAGTTCTTC. Its translation: CASSLQGAGYNEQFF. V is TRBV28 and J is TRBJ2-1; 8 bases are shared with TRBD1. The germline gives CDR1 MDHEN, CDR2 SYDVKM. The CDR3 has 15 amino acids. J lost 4 bases, V lost 3 bases, and 5 bases had no gene match. Together with reference TRBV28 and TRBJ2-1, the CDR3 gives the full variable domain: DVKVTQSSRYLVKRTGEKVFLECVQDMDHENMFWYRQDPGLGLRLIYFSYDVKMKEKGDIPEGYSVSREKKERFSLILESASTNQTSMYLCASSLQGAGYNEQFFGPGTRLTVL.

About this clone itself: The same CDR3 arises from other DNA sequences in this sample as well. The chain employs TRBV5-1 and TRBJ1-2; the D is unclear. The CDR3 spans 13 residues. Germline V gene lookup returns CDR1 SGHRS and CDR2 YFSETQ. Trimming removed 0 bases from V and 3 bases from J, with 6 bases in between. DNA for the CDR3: TGCGCCAGCAGCTTGGACGGTGACTATGGCTACACCTTC. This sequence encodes CASSLDGDYGYTF.

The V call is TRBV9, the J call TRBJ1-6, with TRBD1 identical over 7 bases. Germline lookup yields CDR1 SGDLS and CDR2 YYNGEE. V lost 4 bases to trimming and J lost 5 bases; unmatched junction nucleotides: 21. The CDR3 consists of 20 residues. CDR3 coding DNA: TGTGCCAGCAGCCCGCGGGACAGCCTTTCACCCGTCTTCCATAATTCACCCCTCCACTTT. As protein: CASSPRDSLSPVFHNSPLHF.

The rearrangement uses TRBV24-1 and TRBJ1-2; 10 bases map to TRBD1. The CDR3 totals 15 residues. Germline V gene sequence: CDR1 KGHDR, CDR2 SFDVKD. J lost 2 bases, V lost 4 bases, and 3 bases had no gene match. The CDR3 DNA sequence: TGTGCCACCAGTGACCCGGGACAGGGGAACTATGGCTACACCTTC. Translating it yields CATSDPGQGNYGYTF.

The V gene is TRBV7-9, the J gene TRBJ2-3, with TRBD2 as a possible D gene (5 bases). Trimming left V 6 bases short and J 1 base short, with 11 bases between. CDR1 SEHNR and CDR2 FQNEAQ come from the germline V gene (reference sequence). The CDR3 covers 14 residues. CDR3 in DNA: TGTGCCAGCAGTCGACTCGGGGGCACAGATACGCAGTATTTT. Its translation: CASSRLGGTDTQYF.

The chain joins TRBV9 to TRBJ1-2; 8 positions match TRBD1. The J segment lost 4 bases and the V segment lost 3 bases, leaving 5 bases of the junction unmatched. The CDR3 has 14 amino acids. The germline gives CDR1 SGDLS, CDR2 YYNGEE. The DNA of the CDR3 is TGTGCCAGCAGCGCTACAGGACAGGGCTATGGCTACACCTTC. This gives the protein CASSATGQGYGYTF.